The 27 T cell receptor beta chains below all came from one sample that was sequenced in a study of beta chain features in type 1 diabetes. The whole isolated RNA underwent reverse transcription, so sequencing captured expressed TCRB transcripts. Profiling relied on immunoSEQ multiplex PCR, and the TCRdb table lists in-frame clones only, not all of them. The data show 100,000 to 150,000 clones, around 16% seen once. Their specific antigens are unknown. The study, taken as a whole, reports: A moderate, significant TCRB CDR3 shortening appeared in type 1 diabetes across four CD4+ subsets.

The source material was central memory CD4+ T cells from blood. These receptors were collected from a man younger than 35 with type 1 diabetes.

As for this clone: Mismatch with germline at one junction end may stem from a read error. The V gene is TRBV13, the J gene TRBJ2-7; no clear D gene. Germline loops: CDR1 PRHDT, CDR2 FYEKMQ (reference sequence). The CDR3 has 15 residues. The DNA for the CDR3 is TGTGCCAGCAGCGTAGGAAATGGGAAATCCTACGAGCAGTACTTC. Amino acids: CASSVGNGKSYEQYF.

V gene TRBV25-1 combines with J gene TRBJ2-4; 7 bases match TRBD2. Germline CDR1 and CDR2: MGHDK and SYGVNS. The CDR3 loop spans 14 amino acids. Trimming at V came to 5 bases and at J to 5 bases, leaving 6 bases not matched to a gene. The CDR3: CASSLPGGENIQYF. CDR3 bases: TGTGCCAGCAGTTTGCCGGGAGGCGAAAACATTCAGTACTTC. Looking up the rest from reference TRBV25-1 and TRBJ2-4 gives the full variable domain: EADIYQTPRYLVIGTGKKITLECSQTMGHDKMYWYQQDPGMELHLIHYSYGVNSTEKGDLSSESTVSRIRTEHFPLTLESARPSHTSQYLCASSLPGGENIQYFGAGTRLSVL.

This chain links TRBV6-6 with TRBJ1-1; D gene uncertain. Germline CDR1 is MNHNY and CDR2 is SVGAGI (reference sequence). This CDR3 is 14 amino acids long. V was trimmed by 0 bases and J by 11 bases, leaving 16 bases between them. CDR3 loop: CASSYSLAGPYAFF. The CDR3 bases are TGTGCCAGCAGTTACTCCCTGGCAGGCCCCTATGCTTTCTTT.

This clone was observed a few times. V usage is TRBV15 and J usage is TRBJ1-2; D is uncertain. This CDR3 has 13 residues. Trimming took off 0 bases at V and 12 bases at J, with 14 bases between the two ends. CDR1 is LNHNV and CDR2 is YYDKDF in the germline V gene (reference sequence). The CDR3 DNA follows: TGTGCCACCAGCAGAGATCTCCAGTCAAGCAACACCTTC. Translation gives CATSRDLQSSNTF.

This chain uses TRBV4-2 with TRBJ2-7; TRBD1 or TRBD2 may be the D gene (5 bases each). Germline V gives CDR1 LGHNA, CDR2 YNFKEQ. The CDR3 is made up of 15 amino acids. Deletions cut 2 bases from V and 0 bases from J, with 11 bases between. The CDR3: CASSQTGTASYEQYF. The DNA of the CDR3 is TGTGCCAGCAGCCAAACCGGGACGGCCTCCTACGAGCAGTACTTC.

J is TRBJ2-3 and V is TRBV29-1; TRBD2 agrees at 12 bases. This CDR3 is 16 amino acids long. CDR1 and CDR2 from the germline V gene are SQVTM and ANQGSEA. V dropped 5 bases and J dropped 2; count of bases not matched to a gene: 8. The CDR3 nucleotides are TGCAGCGTTTTAGGGACTAGCGGGCTCGACACAGATACGCAGTATTTT. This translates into CSVLGTSGLDTDTQYF.

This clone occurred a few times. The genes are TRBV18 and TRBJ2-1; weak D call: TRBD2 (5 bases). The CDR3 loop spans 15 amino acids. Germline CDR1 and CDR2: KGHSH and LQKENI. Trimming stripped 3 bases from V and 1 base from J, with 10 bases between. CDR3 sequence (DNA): TGTGCCAGCTCACCTAACGAGGGATCCTACAATGAGCAGTTCTTC. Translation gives CASSPNEGSYNEQFF. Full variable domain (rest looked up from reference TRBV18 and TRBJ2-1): NAGVMQNPRHLVRRRGQEARLRCSPMKGHSHVYWYRQLPEEGLKFMVYLQKENIIDESGMPKERFSAEFPKEGPSILRIQQVVRGDSAAYFCASSPNEGSYNEQFFGPGTRLTVL.

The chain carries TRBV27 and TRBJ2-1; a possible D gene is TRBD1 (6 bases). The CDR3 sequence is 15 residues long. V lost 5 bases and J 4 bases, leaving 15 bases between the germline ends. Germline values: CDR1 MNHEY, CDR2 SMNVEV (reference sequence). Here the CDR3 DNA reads TGTGCCAGCAGTCCAAGAGTACAGGGTTACAATGAGCAGTTCTTC. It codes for CASSPRVQGYNEQFF.

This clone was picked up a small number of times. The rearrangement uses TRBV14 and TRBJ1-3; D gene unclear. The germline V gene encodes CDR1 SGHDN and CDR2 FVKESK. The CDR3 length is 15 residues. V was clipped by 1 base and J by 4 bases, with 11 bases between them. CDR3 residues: CASSQVIGGGNTIYF. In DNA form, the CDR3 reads TGTGCCAGCAGCCAAGTCATCGGAGGGGGAAACACCATATATTTT.

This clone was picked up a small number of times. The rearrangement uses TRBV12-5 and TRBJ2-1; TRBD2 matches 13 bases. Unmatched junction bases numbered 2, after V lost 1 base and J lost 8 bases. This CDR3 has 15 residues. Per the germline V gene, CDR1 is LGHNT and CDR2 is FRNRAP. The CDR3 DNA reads TGTGCTAGTGGTTTGGGAGGACTAGCGGGAGATGAGCAGTTCTTC. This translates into CASGLGGLAGDEQFF.

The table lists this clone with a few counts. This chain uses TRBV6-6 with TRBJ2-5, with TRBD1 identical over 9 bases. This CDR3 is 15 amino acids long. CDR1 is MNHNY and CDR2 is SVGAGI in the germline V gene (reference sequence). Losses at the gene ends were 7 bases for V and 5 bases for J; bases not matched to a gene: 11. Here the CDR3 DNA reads TGTGCCAGCACCTTGGGGACAGGGACTCGGGAGACCCAGTACTTC. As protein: CASTLGTGTRETQYF.

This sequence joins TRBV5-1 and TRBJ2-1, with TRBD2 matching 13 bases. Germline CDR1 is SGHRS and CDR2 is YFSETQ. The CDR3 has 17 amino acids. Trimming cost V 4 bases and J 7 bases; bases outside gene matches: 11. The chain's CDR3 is CASSPGLAGPSGNEQFF. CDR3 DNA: TGCGCCAGCAGCCCGGGACTAGCGGGACCATCAGGTAATGAGCAGTTCTTC.

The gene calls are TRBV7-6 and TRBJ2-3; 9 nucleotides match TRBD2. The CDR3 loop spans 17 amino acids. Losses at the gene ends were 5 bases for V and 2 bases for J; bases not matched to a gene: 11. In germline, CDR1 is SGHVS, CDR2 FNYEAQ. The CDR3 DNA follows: TGTGCCAGCAGCCCCAGCCCTAGCGGGGTTAACACAGATACGCAGTATTTT. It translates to CASSPSPSGVNTDTQYF.

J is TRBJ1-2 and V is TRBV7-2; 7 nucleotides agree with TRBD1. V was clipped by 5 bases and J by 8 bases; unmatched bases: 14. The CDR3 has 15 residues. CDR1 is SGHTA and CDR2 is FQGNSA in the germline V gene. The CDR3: CASSPMLTGSMGYTF. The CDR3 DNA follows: TGTGCCAGCAGCCCCATGTTGACAGGGAGCATGGGCTACACCTTC.

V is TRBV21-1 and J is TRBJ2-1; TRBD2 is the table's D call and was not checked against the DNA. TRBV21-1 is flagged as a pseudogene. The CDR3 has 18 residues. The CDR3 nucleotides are TGTGCCAGCAGCAAAGGACTAGCGGGATCGCCCTCCTACAATGAGCAGTTCTTC. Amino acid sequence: CASSKGLAGSPSYNEQFF.

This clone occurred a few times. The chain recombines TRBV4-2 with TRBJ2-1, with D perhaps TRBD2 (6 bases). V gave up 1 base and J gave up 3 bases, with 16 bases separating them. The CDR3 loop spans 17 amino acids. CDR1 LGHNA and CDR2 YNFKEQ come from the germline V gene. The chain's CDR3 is CASSQATMLADYNEQFF. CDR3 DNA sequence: TGTGCCAGCAGCCAAGCGACCATGTTAGCGGACTACAATGAGCAGTTCTTC.

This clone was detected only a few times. The CDR3 nucleotides read TGTGCCAGCAGCCCAGGGACAGGGCGGGTAGATACGCAGTATTTT. It yields the protein CASSPGTGRVDTQYF. The chain carries TRBV7-9 and TRBJ2-3; 9 bases match TRBD1. With 5 bases clipped from V and 5 bases from J, the junction kept 8 bases outside the gene matches. The CDR3 contains 15 residues. The germline gives CDR1 SEHNR, CDR2 FQNEAQ (reference sequence).

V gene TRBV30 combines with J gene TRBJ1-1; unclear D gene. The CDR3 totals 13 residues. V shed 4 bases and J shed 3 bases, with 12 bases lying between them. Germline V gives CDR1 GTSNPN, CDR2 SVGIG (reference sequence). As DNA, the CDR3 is TGTGCCTGGACTGGAAGGGTGTACACTGAAGCTTTCTTT. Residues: CAWTGRVYTEAFF.

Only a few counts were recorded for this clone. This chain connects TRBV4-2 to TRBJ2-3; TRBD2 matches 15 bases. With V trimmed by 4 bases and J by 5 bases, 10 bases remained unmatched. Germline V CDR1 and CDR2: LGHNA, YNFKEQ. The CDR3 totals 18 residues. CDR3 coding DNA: TGTGCCAGCAGCCCCTTTCCGGGACTAGCGGGAGGACGAGATACGCAGTATTTT. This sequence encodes CASSPFPGLAGGRDTQYF.

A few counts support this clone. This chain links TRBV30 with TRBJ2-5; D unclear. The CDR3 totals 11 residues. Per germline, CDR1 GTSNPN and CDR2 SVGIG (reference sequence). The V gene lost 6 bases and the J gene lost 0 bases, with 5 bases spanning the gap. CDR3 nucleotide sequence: TGTGCCTGCCGGTACCAAGAGACCCAGTACTTC. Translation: CACRYQETQYF.

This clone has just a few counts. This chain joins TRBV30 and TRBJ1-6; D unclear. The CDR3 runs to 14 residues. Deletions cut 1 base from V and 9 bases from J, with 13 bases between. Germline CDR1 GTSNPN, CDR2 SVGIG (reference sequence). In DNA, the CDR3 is TGTGCCTGGAGTGAGTCACTTGGCAGTTCACCCCTCCACTTT. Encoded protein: CAWSESLGSSPLHF.

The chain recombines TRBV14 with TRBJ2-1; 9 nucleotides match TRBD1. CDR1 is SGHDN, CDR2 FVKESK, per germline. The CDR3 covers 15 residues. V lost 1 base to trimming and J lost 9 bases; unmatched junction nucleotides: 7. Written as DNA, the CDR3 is TGTGCCAGCAGCCAAGGGACAGGGGAAGGAGTTGAGCAGTTCTTC. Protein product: CASSQGTGEGVEQFF. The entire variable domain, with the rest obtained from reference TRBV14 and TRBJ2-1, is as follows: EAGVTQFPSHSVIEKGQTVTLRCDPISGHDNLYWYRRVMGKEIKFLLHFVKESKQDESGMPNNRFLAERTGGTYSTLKVQPAELEDSGVYFCASSQGTGEGVEQFFGPGTRLTVL.

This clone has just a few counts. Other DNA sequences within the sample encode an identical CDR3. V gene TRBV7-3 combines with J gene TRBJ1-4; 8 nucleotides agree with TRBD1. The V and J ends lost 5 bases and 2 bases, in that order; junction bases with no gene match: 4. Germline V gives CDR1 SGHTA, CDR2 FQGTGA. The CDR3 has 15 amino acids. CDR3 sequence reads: CASSSTGGTNEKLFF. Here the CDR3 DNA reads TGTGCCAGCAGCAGTACAGGGGGGACTAATGAAAAACTGTTTTTT.

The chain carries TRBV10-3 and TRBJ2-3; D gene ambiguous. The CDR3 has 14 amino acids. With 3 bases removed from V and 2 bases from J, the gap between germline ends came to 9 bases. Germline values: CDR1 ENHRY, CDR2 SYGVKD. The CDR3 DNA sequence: TGTGCCATCAGTGAAGGTCAGAACACAGATACGCAGTATTTT. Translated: CAISEGQNTDTQYF.

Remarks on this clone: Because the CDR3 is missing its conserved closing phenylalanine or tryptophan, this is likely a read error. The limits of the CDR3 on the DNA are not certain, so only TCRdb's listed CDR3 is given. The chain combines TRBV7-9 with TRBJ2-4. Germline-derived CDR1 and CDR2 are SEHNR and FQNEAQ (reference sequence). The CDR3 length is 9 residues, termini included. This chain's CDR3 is CASSLDRVL.

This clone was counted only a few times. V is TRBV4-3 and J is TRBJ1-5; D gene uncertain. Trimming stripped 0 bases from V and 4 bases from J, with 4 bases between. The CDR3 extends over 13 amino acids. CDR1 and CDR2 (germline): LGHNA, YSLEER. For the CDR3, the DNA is TGCGCCAGCAGCCAAGATTGGAATCAGCCCCAGCATTTT. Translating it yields CASSQDWNQPQHF.

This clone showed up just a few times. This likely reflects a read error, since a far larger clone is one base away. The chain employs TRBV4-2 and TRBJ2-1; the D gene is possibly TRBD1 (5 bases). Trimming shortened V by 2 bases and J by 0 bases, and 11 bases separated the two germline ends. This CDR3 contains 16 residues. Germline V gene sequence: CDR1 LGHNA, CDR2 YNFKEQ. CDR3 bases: TGTGCCAGCAGCCAACTGGACATTTTCTCCTACAATGAGCAGTTCTTC. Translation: CASSQLDIFSYNEQFF.